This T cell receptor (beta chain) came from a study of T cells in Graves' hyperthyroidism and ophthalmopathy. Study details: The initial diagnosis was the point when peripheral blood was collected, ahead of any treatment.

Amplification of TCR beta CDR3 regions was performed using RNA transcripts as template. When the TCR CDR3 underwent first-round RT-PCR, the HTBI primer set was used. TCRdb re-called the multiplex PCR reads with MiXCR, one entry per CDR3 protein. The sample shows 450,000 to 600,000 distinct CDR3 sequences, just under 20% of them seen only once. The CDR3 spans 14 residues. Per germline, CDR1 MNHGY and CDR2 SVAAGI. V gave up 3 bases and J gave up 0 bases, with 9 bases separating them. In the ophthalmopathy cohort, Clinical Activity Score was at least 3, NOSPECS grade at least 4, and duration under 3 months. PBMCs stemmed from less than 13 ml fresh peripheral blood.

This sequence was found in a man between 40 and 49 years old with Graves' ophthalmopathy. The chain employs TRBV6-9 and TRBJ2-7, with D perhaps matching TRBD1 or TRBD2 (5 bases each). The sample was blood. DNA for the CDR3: TGTGCCAGCAGTTACGGGGCGAGCTCCTACGAGCAGTACTTC. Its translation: CASSYGASSYEQYF.